These 5 T cell receptor beta chains originate from one sample sequenced in a study of blood T cells in healthy people across ages (dated by TCRdb to the mid-2010s). The library was obtained by 5' RACE. Sequencing relied on an Illumina HiSeq 2500. A second PCR of 7 to 11 cycles was run with a J-beta primer mix and a sample-barcoded 5' primer. The public reads were reprocessed in TCRdb via fastp at Q25 and MiXCR, keeping in-frame beta chains. Records with the same CDR3 protein are collapsed into one entry carrying the most frequent genes and DNA. The sample table shows 780,000 or so distinct CDR3 sequences, and roughly 53% are seen once. 41% of the sample lies in the top ten. The sample consisted of blood. These receptors were collected from a man older than 75 in good health.

This CDR3 reads CASSLETNYGYTF. CDR3 sequence (DNA): TGTGCCAGCAGCCTCGAGACGAACTATGGCTACACCTTC. The V gene is TRBV7-9, the J gene TRBJ1-2; D remains ambiguous. CDR1 and CDR2 from the germline V gene are SEHNR and FQNEAQ (reference sequence). The length of the CDR3 is 13 residues. Trimming cost V 5 bases and J 2 bases, with 9 bases left between them.

This clonotype was observed a handful of times. The rearrangement joins TRBV20-1 to TRBJ2-7, with 13 bases matching TRBD2. J was trimmed by 7 bases and V by 3 bases; bases with no gene match: 12. Germline V gene sequence: CDR1 DFQATT, CDR2 SNEGSKA (reference sequence). The length of the CDR3 is 16 residues. CDR3 nucleotide sequence: TGCAGTGCTAGCGCACTAGCGGGAGGGTCCTACAATGAGCAGTACTTC. The encoded protein is CSASALAGGSYNEQYF.

J is TRBJ1-5 and V is TRBV6-2 or TRBV6-3; D may be TRBD1 (6 bases). V was clipped by 2 bases and J by 6 bases, with 11 bases between them. Germline CDR1 reads MNHEY; CDR2 reads SVGEGT. The CDR3 is 14 amino acids. The DNA of the CDR3 is TGTGCCAGCAGTTACAACGCAGGGGCTCAGCCCCAGCATTTT. Its translation is CASSYNAGAQPQHF.

The CDR3 sequence is CASSLWTAHSYNEQFF. In DNA, the CDR3 is TGCGCCAGCAGCCTGTGGACAGCCCACTCCTACAATGAGCAGTTCTTC. The V call is TRBV5-1, the J call TRBJ2-1; a possible D gene is TRBD1 (6 bases). Deletions cut 4 bases from V and 0 bases from J, with 14 bases between. The CDR3 spans 16 residues. Germline loops: CDR1 SGHRS, CDR2 YFSETQ.

V gene TRBV5-1 combines with J gene TRBJ2-5; 7 bases fit TRBD2. This CDR3 has 14 amino acids. Germline V gene lookup returns CDR1 SGHRS and CDR2 YFSETQ. The V gene end was trimmed by 4 bases and the J gene end by 2 bases; junction bases not matched to a gene: 5. The CDR3 DNA follows: TGCGCCAGCAGCGTGGGACTAACTCAAGAGACCCAGTACTTC. This sequence encodes CASSVGLTQETQYF.